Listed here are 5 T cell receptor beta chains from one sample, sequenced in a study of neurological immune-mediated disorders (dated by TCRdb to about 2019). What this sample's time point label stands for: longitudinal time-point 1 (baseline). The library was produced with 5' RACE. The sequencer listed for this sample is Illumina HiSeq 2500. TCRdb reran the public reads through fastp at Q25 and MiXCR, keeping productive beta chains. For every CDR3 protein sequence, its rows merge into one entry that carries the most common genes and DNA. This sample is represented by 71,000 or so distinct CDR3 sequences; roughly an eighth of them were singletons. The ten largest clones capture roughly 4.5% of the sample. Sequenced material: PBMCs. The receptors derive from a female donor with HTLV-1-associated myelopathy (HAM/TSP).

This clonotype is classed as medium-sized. CDR3 region: CASSVAYSSYEQYF. CDR3 DNA sequence: TGTGCCAGCAGCGTAGCGTACAGCTCCTACGAGCAGTACTTC. The rearrangement joins TRBV9 to TRBJ2-7; D gene uncertain. Germline CDR1 SGDLS, CDR2 YYNGEE. The CDR3 covers 14 residues. With 0 bases removed from V and 0 bases from J, the gap between germline ends came to 7 bases.

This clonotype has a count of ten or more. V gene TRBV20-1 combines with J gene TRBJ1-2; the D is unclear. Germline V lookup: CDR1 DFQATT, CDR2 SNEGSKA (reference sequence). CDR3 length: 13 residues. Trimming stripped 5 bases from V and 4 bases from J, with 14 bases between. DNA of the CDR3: TGCAGTGCTCGACTGCCGGCAGTCTATGGCTACACCTTC. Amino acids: CSARLPAVYGYTF.

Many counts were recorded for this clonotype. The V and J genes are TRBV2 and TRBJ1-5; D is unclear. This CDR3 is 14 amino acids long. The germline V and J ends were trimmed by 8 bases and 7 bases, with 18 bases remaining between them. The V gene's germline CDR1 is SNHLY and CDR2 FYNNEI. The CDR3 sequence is CASSREPMWQPQHF. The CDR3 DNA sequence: TGTGCCAGCTCCCGGGAGCCCATGTGGCAGCCCCAGCATTTT.

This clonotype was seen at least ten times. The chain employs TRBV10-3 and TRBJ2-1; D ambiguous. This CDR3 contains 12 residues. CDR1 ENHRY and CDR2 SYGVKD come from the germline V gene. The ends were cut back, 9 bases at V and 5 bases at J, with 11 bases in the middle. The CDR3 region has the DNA TGTGCCATTAGCCCTTTAGACAATGAGCAGTTCTTC. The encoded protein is CAISPLDNEQFF.

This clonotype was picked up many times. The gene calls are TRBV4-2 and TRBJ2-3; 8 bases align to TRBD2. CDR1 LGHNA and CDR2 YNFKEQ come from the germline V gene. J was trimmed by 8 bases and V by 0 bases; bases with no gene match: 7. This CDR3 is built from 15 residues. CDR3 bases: TGTGCCAGCAGCCAAGATGGGGACCGGGGGGGTACGCAGTATTTT. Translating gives CASSQDGDRGGTQYF.